This T cell receptor beta chain was recovered during a study of shared clonotypes between healthy human individuals. Study-wide findings and caveats: Large sequencing depth failed to make sorted-subset sequencing complete, rarefaction showed. Clonotypes that were shared across a few donors made up approximately 5% of naive CD4 clonotypes.

This CDR3 has 18 amino acids. The germline V gene has CDR1 SGHRS and CDR2 YFSETQ. The V gene end was trimmed by 3 bases and the J gene end by 4 bases; junction bases not matched to a gene: 11. Replicate sorted-subset PCRs were loaded with 150 to 250 ng DNA, 30,000 or so T cell genomes. TCRdb keeps only in-frame clones here, not all; method: immunoSEQ multiplex PCR. Here the sample spans 2 million to 3 million clones, roughly 93% being singletons. Nashville, Tennessee was home to all donors, who were Caucasian adults. Details on this clone: Its antigen is not known.

The chain uses TRBV5-1 and TRBJ2-5, with TRBD2 matching over 14 bases. The specimen sequenced was naive CD4+ T cells from PBMCs. Subset here: CD45RA+ positively selected. This receptor was identified in a man aged 18 to 29 in good health. Some clones in this sample may be carry-over from other donors' samples. CDR3 region: CASSSGTSGRGFLETQYF. For the CDR3, the DNA is TGCGCCAGCAGCTCCGGGACTAGCGGGAGAGGCTTCTTAGAGACCCAGTACTTC.